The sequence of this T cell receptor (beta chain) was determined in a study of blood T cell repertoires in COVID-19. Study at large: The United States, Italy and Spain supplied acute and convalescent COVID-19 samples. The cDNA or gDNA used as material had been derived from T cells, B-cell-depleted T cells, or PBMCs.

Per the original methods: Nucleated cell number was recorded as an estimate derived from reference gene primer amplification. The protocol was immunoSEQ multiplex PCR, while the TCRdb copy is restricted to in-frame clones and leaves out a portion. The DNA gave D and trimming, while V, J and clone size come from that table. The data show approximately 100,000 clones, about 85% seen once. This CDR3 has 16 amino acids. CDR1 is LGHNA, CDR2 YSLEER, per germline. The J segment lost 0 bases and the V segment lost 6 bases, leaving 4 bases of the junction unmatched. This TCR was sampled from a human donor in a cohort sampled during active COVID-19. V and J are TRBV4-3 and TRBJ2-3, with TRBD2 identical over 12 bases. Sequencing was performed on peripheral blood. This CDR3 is CASRMGTSGSTDTQYF. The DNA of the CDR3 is TGCGCCAGCAGAATGGGGACTAGCGGGAGCACAGATACGCAGTATTTT.